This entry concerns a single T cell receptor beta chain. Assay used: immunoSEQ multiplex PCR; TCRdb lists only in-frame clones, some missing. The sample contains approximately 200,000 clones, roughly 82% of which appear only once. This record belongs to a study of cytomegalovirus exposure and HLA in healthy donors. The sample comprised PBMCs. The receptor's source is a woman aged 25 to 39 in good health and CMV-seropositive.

In DNA form, the CDR3 reads TGTGCCAGCAGCTCCCCTTCCTCCTACGAGCAGTACTTC. Protein: CASSSPSSYEQYF. J is TRBJ2-7 and V is TRBV5-6; no clear D gene. Germline lookup yields CDR1 SGHDT and CDR2 YYEEEE. V lost 3 bases and J 0 bases, leaving 7 bases between the germline ends. The CDR3 loop spans 13 amino acids.